Here is one TCR beta chain with its context. The antigen remains unidentified. With 5 bases clipped from V and 2 bases from J, the junction kept 5 bases outside the gene matches. This CDR3 has 17 residues. Germline lookup yields CDR1 LNHNV and CDR2 YYDKDF (reference sequence). The data derive from a study of CD8+CD57+ T cells in acquired aplastic anemia. General observations from the study: Patients and controls had CD8+ Simpson's diversity values that were not significantly distinct.

CD8+CD57+ cell expansion, shown by flow cytometry, had occurred in the patients selected for sequencing. Genomic DNA, the template, was used for profiling of the TCR beta VDJ and CDR3. TCRdb re-derived calls from the reads in MiXCR, one entry per CDR3 protein. This sample has approximately 220,000 distinct CDR3 sequences, with over 40% found just once. This chain connects TRBV15 to TRBJ2-1; 14 nucleotides agree with TRBD2. The clonotype originates from a human donor with aplastic anemia. The material sequenced was sorted CD4+, CD8+, or CD8+CD57+ T cells (not recorded which) from PBMCs. This chain's CDR3 is CATSGGLAGGPYNEQFF. The CDR3 DNA reads as TGTGCCACCAGCGGCGGACTAGCGGGGGGACCCTACAATGAGCAGTTCTTC.